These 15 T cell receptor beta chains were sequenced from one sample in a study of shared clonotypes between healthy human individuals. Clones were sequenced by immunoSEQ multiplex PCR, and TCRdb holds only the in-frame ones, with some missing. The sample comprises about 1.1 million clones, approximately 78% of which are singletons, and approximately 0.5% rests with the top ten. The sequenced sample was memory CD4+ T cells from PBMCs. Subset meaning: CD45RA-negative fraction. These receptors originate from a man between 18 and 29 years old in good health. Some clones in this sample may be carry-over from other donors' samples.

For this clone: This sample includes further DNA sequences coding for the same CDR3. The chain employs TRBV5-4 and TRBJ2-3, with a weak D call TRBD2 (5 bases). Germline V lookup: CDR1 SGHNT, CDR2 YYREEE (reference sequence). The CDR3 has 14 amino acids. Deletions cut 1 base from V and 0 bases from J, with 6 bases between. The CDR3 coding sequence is TGTGCCAGCAGCTTGAGCGGTAGCACAGATACGCAGTATTTT. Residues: CASSLSGSTDTQYF.

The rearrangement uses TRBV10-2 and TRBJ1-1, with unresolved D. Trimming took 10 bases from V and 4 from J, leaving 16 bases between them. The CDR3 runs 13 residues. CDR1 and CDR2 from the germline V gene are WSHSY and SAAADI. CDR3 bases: TGCGCCACTACGATTGGGCCGGGCACTGAAGCTTTCTTT. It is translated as CATTIGPGTEAFF.

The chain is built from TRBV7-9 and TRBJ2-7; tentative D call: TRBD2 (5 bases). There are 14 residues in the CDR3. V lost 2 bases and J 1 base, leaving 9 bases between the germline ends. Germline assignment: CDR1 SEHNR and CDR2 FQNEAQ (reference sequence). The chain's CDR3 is CASSLYSGSYEQYF. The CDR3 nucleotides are TGTGCCAGCAGCTTATACTCGGGATCCTACGAGCAGTACTTC.

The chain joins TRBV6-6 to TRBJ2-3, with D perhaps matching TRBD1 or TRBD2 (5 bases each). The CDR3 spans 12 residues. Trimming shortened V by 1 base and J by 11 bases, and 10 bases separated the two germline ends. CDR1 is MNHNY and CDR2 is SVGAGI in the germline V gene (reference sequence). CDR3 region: CASSYFRGRQYF. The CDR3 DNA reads TGTGCCAGCAGTTACTTCCGGGGCAGGCAGTATTTT.

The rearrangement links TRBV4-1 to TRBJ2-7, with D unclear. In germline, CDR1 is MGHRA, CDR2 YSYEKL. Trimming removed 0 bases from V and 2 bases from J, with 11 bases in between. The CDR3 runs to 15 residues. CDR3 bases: TGCGCCAGCAGCCAAGATCATGTGACCGCCTACGAGCAGTACTTC. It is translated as CASSQDHVTAYEQYF.

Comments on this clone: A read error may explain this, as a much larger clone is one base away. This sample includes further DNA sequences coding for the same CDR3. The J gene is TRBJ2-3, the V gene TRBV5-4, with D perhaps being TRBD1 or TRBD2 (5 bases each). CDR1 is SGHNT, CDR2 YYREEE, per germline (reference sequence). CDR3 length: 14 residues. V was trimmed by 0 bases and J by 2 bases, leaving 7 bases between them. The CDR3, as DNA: TGTGCCAGCAGCTTGGGAGGGGCCACAGATACGCAGTATTTT. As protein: CASSLGGATDTQYF.

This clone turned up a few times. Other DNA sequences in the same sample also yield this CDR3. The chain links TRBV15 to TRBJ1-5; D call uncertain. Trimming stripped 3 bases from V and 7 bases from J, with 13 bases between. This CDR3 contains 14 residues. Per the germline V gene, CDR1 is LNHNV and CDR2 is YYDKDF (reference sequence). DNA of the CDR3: TGTGCCACCAGCAGGGACCCCATCGGGCAGCCCCAGCATTTT. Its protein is CATSRDPIGQPQHF.

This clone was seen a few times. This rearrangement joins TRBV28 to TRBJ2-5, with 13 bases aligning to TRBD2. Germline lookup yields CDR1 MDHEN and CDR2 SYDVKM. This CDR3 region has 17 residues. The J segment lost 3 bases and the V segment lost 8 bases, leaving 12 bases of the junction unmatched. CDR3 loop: CASSPTRGTSGEETQYF. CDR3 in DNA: TGTGCCAGCTCGCCTACACGAGGGACTAGCGGGGAAGAGACCCAGTACTTC.

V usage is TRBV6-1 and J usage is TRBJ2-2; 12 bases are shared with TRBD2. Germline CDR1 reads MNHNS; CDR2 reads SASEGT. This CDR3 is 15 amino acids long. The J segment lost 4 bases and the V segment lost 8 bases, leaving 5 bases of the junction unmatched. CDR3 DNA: TGTGCCAGCCTCCGACTAGCGGGAGCCACCGGGGAGCTGTTTTTT. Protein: CASLRLAGATGELFF.

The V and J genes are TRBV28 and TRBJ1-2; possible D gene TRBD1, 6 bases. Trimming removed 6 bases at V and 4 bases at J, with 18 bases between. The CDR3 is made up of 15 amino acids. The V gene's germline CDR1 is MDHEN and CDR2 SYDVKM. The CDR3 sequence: CASRPTGLGLYGYTF. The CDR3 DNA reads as TGTGCCAGCAGACCAACAGGGTTGGGGCTCTATGGCTACACCTTC.

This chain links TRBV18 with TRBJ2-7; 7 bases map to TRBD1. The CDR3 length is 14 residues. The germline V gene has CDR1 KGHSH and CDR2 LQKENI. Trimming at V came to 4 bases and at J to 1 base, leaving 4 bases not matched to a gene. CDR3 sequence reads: CASSRGTVSYEQYF. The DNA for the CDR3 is TGTGCCAGCTCACGAGGGACAGTATCCTACGAGCAGTACTTC.

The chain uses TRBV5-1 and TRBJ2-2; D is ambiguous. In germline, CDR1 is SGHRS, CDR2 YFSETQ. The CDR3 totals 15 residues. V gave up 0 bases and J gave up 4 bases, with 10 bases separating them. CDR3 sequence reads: CASSLVQVGTGELFF. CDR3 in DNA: TGCGCCAGCAGCTTGGTGCAGGTGGGCACCGGGGAGCTGTTTTTT.

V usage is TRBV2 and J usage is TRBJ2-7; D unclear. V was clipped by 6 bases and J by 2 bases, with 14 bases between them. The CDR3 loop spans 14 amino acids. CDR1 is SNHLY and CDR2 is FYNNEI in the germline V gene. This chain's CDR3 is CASRPTFSTYEQYF. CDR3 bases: TGTGCCAGCAGACCCACTTTTAGCACCTACGAGCAGTACTTC.

The CDR3 sequence is CASSTGLASAGAQYF. In nucleotides, the CDR3 is TGTGCCAGCAGCACGGGACTAGCCTCCGCGGGTGCGCAGTATTTT. V usage is TRBV7-2 and J usage is TRBJ2-3; 9 bases agree with TRBD2. The CDR3 is made up of 15 amino acids. The V gene end was trimmed by 5 bases and the J gene end by 10 bases; junction bases not matched to a gene: 13. Germline V gene data show CDR1 as SGHTA and CDR2 as FQGNSA.

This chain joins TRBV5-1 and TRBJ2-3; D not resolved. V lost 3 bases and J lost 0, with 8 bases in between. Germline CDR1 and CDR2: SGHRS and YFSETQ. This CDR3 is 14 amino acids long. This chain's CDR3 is CASSSYQSTDTQYF. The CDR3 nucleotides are TGCGCCAGCAGCTCTTACCAAAGCACAGATACGCAGTATTTT.